Below are 23 T cell receptor beta chains sequenced from a single sample in a study of blood T cell repertoires in COVID-19. This table comes from immunoSEQ multiplex PCR, and its TCRdb copy is limited to in-frame clones, with some not included. The table has about 320,000 clones, approximately 85% seen once. The sequencing sample was made of peripheral blood. These receptors were taken from a human donor in a cohort sampled during active COVID-19.

The gene calls are TRBV2 and TRBJ2-7; 11 bases fit TRBD2. V shed 6 bases, J shed 5 bases, and the junction held 15 bases outside the gene matches. CDR1 and CDR2 (germline): SNHLY, FYNNEI. The CDR3 totals 17 residues. The CDR3 DNA sequence: TGTGCCAGCAGCCAAACTAGCGGGGGTGGTTCCGGACACGAGCAGTACTTC. Residues: CASSQTSGGGSGHEQYF.

The chain combines TRBV9 with TRBJ2-3, with D possibly TRBD2 on 7 matching bases. CDR3 size: 16 residues. Germline V gene lookup returns CDR1 SGDLS and CDR2 YYNGEE. With 5 bases removed from V and 1 base from J, the gap between germline ends came to 17 bases. CDR3 DNA sequence: TGTGCCAGCAGGGGGGCCGGGGGGAGCCGCACAGATACGCAGTATTTT. Translated: CASRGAGGSRTDTQYF.

The gene calls are TRBV7-3 and TRBJ2-4; perhaps TRBD2 as D (5 bases). CDR3 length: 17 residues. In germline, CDR1 is SGHTA, CDR2 FQGTGA. V lost 2 bases, J lost 0 bases, and 14 bases lay in between. Written as DNA, the CDR3 is TGTGCCAGCAGCTTATTAAGGACTCACAAAGCCAAAAACATTCAGTACTTC. Amino acids: CASSLLRTHKAKNIQYF.

The chain uses TRBV28 and TRBJ2-7, with TRBD2 identical over 9 bases. The junction had 8 bases not matched to a gene; V was cut back by 6 bases and J by 5 bases. The length of the CDR3 is 14 residues. Germline values: CDR1 MDHEN, CDR2 SYDVKM. CDR3 protein: CASSLSGGHNEQYF. The CDR3 DNA is TGTGCCAGCAGCCTTAGCGGGGGTCACAACGAGCAGTACTTC.

V gene TRBV7-9 combines with J gene TRBJ1-3; unclear D gene. The V gene's germline CDR1 is SEHNR and CDR2 FQNEAQ (reference sequence). The CDR3 sequence is 12 residues long. V lost 6 bases to trimming and J lost 4 bases, with 7 bases between them. For the CDR3, the DNA is TGTGCCAGCAGTCCCGAGGGAAACACCATATATTTT. This sequence encodes CASSPEGNTIYF. Full variable domain (outside the CDR3, taken from reference TRBV7-9 and TRBJ1-3): DTGVSQNPRHKITKRGQNVTFRCDPISEHNRLYWYRQTLGQGPEFLTYFQNEAQLEKSRLLSDRFSAERPKGSFSTLEIQRTEQGDSAMYLCASSPEGNTIYFGEGSWLTVV.

This clone came up a few times. The V gene is TRBV6-5, the J gene TRBJ2-7; TRBD1 is a possible D gene (5 bases). V gave up 0 bases and J gave up 2 bases, with 11 bases separating them. This CDR3 region has 15 residues. Germline lookup yields CDR1 MNHEY and CDR2 SVGAGI. CDR3 amino acids: CASSYSDSLPYEQYF. CDR3 sequence (DNA): TGTGCCAGCAGTTACTCAGACAGCCTGCCCTACGAGCAGTACTTC.

The chain links TRBV27 to TRBJ1-1; D remains unclear. From germline, CDR1 is MNHEY and CDR2 SMNVEV (reference sequence). The CDR3 runs 13 residues. The V gene lost 3 bases and the J gene lost 6 bases, with 11 bases spanning the gap. The CDR3 DNA follows: TGTGCCAGCAGTTTCGCGGGTAGGGCTGAAGCTTTCTTT. Its translation is CASSFAGRAEAFF.

Only a few counts were recorded for this clone. V gene TRBV6-2 or TRBV6-3 combines with J gene TRBJ1-4, with TRBD1 as a possible D gene (6 bases). The CDR3 consists of 15 residues. Germline CDR1 is MNHEY and CDR2 is SVGEGT. V was shortened by 0 bases and J by 6 bases, with 11 bases between the two germline ends. Here the CDR3 reads CASSYSGTSDEKLFF. CDR3 nucleotides: TGTGCCAGCAGTTACTCCGGGACATCGGATGAAAAACTGTTTTTT.

The chain couples TRBV14 to TRBJ1-1, with a possible D match to TRBD1 (5 bases). V was shortened by 6 bases and J by 3 bases, with 14 bases between the two germline ends. In germline, CDR1 is SGHDN, CDR2 FVKESK. This CDR3 comprises 14 residues. This CDR3 reads CASSLLSGYTEAFF. The CDR3, as DNA: TGTGCCAGCAGTCTTCTGTCAGGGTACACTGAAGCTTTCTTT. The full variable domain, completed using reference TRBV14 and TRBJ1-1, is EAGVTQFPSHSVIEKGQTVTLRCDPISGHDNLYWYRRVMGKEIKFLLHFVKESKQDESGMPNNRFLAERTGGTYSTLKVQPAELEDSGVYFCASSLLSGYTEAFFGQGTRLTVV.

V usage is TRBV9 and J usage is TRBJ1-1; possibly TRBD1 for D (6 bases). V lost 7 bases, J lost 5 bases, and 18 bases lay in between. CDR3 size: 14 residues. The germline V gene has CDR1 SGDLS and CDR2 YYNGEE. The CDR3: CASSKGGSITEAFF. The CDR3 DNA sequence: TGTGCCAGCTCCAAGGGGGGGTCCATAACTGAAGCTTTCTTT.

The sample holds a few counts of this clone. In nucleotides, the CDR3 is TGTGCCTGGAGTGTATTTGGGGGGGCTGGGGCCAACGTCCTGACTTTC. The encoded protein is CAWSVFGGAGANVLTF. The V call is TRBV30, the J call TRBJ2-6, with TRBD2 identical over 7 bases. After removal of 0 bases from V and 2 bases from J, the junction contained 4 bases not matched to a gene. Per germline, CDR1 GTSNPN and CDR2 SVGIG (reference sequence). CDR3 length equals 16 residues.

This clone was seen only once. The chain combines TRBV30 with TRBJ1-5; D gene ambiguous. Trimming took 2 bases from V and 4 from J, leaving 15 bases between them. Germline CDR1 and CDR2: GTSNPN and SVGIG (reference sequence). The length of the CDR3 is 15 residues. The CDR3 nucleotides are TGTGCCTGGAGTAAGGGAGGGAACCTAAATCAGCCCCAGCATTTT. Translated, it gives CAWSKGGNLNQPQHF.

The chain has TRBV2 and TRBJ1-5; TRBD1 agrees at 7 bases. The CDR3 covers 14 residues. Looked up from germline, CDR1 is SNHLY and CDR2 is FYNNEI. Trimming cost V 10 bases and J 0 bases; bases outside gene matches: 6. CDR3 loop: CATTTGNSNQPQHF. The CDR3 DNA follows: TGTGCCACCACGACAGGGAATAGCAATCAGCCCCAGCATTTT.

The chain links TRBV5-6 to TRBJ1-2; a weak D match, TRBD1 (5 bases). Looked up from germline, CDR1 is SGHDT and CDR2 is YYEEEE. V lost 0 bases, J lost 4 bases, and 13 bases lay in between. The CDR3 runs to 15 residues. DNA of the CDR3: TGTGCCAGCAGCTTGGCTAGGGGTTCGAGCTATGGCTACACCTTC. Translation: CASSLARGSSYGYTF.

V is TRBV27 and J is TRBJ2-5, with D unresolved. The CDR3 totals 10 residues. With 10 bases removed from V and 1 base from J, the gap between germline ends came to 4 bases. Germline V gene sequence: CDR1 MNHEY, CDR2 SMNVEV (reference sequence). The CDR3 DNA is TGTGCCATTCGCCAAGAGACCCAGTACTTC. As protein: CAIRQETQYF.

This clone appeared a single time. This chain connects TRBV5-1 to TRBJ1-4; D not resolved. The CDR3 loop spans 14 amino acids. Germline V gives CDR1 SGHRS, CDR2 YFSETQ. Trimming took 3 bases from V and 7 from J, leaving 13 bases between them. CDR3 sequence: CASSYGIRGEKLFF. Written as DNA, the CDR3 is TGCGCCAGCAGCTACGGGATTCGAGGTGAAAAACTGTTTTTT.

This sequence joins TRBV19 and TRBJ2-6, with D uncertain. The CDR3 has 15 amino acids. Trimming pared 5 bases from V and 0 bases from J, leaving 8 bases between. Per germline, CDR1 LNHDA and CDR2 SQIVND (reference sequence). CDR3 loop: CASSVQSSGANVLTF. CDR3 sequence (DNA): TGTGCCAGTAGTGTACAGAGCTCTGGGGCCAACGTCCTGACTTTC.

This rearrangement joins TRBV6-5 to TRBJ1-2, with 7 nucleotides matching TRBD1. V lost 6 bases to trimming and J lost 5 bases; unmatched junction nucleotides: 9. The length of the CDR3 is 14 residues. The germline V gene has CDR1 MNHEY and CDR2 SVGAGI. CDR3 coding DNA: TGTGCCAGCAGAAACCGGGACAGTTCTTATGGCTACACCTTC. It codes for CASRNRDSSYGYTF.

The CDR3 protein is CASSQVSGGSYEQYF. CDR3 bases: TGTGCCAGCAGCCAAGTGTCGGGGGGTTCCTACGAGCAGTACTTC. This chain connects TRBV3-1 (or the pseudogene TRBV3-2) to TRBJ2-7, with 7 bases matching TRBD2. The length of the CDR3 is 15 residues. Trimming took 1 base from V and 1 from J; bases not matched to a gene: 4. The V gene's germline CDR1 is LGHDT and CDR2 YNNKEL (reference sequence).

The chain couples TRBV15 to TRBJ1-2; D unresolved. Trimming shortened V by 0 bases and J by 4 bases, and 9 bases separated the two germline ends. The CDR3 has 14 amino acids. Germline lookup yields CDR1 LNHNV and CDR2 YYDKDF (reference sequence). The CDR3 loop is CATSRDRVSYGYTF. The CDR3 DNA reads TGTGCCACCAGCAGAGACCGGGTGTCCTATGGCTACACCTTC.

The V gene is TRBV6-5, the J gene TRBJ1-1, with unresolved D. CDR1 MNHEY and CDR2 SVGAGI come from the germline V gene. The CDR3 contains 14 residues. Deletions cut 0 bases from V and 4 bases from J, with 9 bases between. CDR3 sequence (DNA): TGTGCCAGCAGTTACTCGCCGGGGAGCACTGAAGCTTTCTTT. Its translation is CASSYSPGSTEAFF.

This sequence joins TRBV9 and TRBJ2-3, with D perhaps TRBD2 (7 bases). Trimming took off 0 bases at V and 2 bases at J, with 13 bases between the two ends. Germline V gives CDR1 SGDLS, CDR2 YYNGEE. The CDR3 has 16 residues. The CDR3 bases are TGTGCCAGCAGCGTAGGCGGGGGCGTATTCACAGATACGCAGTATTTT. Translating it yields CASSVGGGVFTDTQYF. Drawing the rest from reference TRBV9 and TRBJ2-3, the complete variable domain is DSGVTQTPKHLITATGQRVTLRCSPRSGDLSVYWYQQSLDQGLQFLIQYYNGEERAKGNILERFSAQQFPDLHSELNLSSLELGDSALYFCASSVGGGVFTDTQYFGPGTRLTVL.

V usage is TRBV5-1 and J usage is TRBJ2-7, with D uncertain. The CDR3 covers 13 residues. The ends were cut back, 3 bases at V and 3 bases at J, with 10 bases in the middle. Germline CDR1 reads SGHRS; CDR2 reads YFSETQ. CDR3 amino acids: CASSSLPGYEQYF. For the CDR3, the DNA is TGCGCCAGCAGCTCCCTACCCGGCTACGAGCAGTACTTC.